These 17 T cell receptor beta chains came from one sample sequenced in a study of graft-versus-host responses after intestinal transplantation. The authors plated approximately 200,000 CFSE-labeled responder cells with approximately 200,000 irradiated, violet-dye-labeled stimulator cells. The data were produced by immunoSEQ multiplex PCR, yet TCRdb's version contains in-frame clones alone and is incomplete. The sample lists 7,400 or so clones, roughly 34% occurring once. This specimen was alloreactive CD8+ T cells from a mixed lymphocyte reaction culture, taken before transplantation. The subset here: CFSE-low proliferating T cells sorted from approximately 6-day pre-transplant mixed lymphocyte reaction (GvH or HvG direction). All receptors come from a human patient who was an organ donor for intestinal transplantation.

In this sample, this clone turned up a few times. The CDR3 bases are TGTGCCAGCAGCCAGATCGCCGTATATGGCTACACCTTC. Translated, it gives CASSQIAVYGYTF. The chain links TRBV5-6 to TRBJ1-2, with D unclear. With 4 bases removed from V and 5 bases from J, the gap between germline ends came to 12 bases. The CDR3 has 13 residues. Germline V gives CDR1 SGHDT, CDR2 YYEEEE. Together with reference TRBV5-6 and TRBJ1-2, the CDR3 gives the full variable domain: DAGVTQSPTHLIKTRGQQVTLRCSPKSGHDTVSWYQQALGQGPQFIFQYYEEEERQRGNFPDRFSGHQFPNYSSELNVNALLLGDSALYLCASSQIAVYGYTFGSGTRLTVV.

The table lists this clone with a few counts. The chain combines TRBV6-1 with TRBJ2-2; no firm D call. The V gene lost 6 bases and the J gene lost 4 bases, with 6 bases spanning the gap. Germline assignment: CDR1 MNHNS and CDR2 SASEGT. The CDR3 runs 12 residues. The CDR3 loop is CASSAVTGELFF. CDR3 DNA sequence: TGTGCCAGCAGCGCAGTCACCGGGGAGCTGTTTTTT.

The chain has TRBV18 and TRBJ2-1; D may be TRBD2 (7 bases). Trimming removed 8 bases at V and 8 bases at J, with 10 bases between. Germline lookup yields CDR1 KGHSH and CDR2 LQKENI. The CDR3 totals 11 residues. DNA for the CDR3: TGTGCCAGCGGCGGGGGCTATGAGCAGTTCTTC. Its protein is CASGGGYEQFF.

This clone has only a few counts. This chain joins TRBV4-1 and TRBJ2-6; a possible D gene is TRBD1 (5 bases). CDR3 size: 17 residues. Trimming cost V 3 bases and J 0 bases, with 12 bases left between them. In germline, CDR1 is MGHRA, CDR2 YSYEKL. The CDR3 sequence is CASSHLTGISGANVLTF. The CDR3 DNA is TGCGCCAGCAGCCACCTAACAGGTATCTCTGGGGCCAACGTCCTGACTTTC.

CDR3 sequence reads: CASSLEGLAVDTQYF. The CDR3 DNA sequence: TGTGCCAGCAGTTTAGAGGGACTAGCGGTAGATACGCAGTATTTT. The gene calls are TRBV27 and TRBJ2-3; TRBD2 aligns across 11 bases. Germline CDR1 MNHEY, CDR2 SMNVEV (reference sequence). The CDR3 length is 15 residues. V gave up 2 bases and J gave up 5 bases; unmatched junction bases: 3.

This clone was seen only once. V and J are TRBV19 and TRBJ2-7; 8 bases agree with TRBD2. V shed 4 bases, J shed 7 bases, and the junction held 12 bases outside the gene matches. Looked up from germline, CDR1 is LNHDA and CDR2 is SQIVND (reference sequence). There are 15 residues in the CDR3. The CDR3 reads CASSTRGGRGREQYF. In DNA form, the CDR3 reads TGTGCCAGTAGTACCCGGGGGGGGAGGGGTAGGGAGCAGTACTTC.

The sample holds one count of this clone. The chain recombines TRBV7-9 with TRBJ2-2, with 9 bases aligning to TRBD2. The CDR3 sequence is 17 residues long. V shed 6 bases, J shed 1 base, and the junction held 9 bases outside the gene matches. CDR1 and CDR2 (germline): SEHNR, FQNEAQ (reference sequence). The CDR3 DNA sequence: TGTGCCAGCAGTTCCACAAATAGCGGGAGGAACACCGGGGAGCTGTTTTTT. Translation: CASSSTNSGRNTGELFF.

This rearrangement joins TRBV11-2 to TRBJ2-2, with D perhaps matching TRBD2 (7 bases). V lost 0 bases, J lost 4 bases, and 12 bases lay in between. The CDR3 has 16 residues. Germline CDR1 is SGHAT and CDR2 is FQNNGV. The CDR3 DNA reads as TGTGCCAGCAGCTTAGATCTTGGGGGGGCCACCGGGGAGCTGTTTTTT. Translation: CASSLDLGGATGELFF.

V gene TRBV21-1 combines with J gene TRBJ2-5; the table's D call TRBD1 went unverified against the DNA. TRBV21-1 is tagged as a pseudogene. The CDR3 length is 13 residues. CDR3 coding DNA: TGTGCCAGCCGTGTTGGACAGGGCGAGACCCAGTACTTC. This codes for CASRVGQGETQYF.

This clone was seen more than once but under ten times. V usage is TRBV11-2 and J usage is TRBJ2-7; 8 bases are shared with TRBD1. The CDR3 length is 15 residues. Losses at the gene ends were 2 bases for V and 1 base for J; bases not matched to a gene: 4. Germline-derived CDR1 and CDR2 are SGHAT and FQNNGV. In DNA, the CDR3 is TGTGCCAGCAGCTTAACCCGGACAGGGTCCTACGAGCAGTACTTC. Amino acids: CASSLTRTGSYEQYF.

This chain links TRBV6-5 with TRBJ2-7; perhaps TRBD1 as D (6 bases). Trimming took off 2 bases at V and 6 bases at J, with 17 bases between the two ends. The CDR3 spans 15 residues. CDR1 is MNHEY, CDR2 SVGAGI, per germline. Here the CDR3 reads CASSYGSSGAREQYF. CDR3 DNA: TGTGCCAGCAGTTACGGGTCCTCAGGGGCTCGCGAGCAGTACTTC.

The CDR3 sequence: CASSEDPAFDRGPPGGETQYF. The CDR3 DNA sequence: TGCGCCAGCAGCGAGGACCCGGCCTTCGACAGGGGGCCTCCTGGGGGAGAGACCCAGTACTTC. The V and J genes are TRBV5-1 and TRBJ2-5, with 10 bases matching TRBD1. V was pared by 4 bases and J by 4 bases, with 25 bases of the junction left unmatched. The CDR3 spans 21 residues. CDR1 SGHRS and CDR2 YFSETQ come from the germline V gene.

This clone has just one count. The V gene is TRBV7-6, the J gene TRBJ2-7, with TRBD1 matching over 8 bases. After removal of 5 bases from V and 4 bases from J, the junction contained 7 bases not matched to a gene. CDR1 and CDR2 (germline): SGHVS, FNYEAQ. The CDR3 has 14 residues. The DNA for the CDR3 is TGTGCCAGCAGCGCGGACAGGGAACGGTACGAGCAGTACTTC. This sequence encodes CASSADRERYEQYF.

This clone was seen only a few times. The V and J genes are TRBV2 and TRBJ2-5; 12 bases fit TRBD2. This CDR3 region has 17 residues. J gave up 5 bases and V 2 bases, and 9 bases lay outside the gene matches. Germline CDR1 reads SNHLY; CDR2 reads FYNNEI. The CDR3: CASSELAGGPVGETQYF. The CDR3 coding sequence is TGTGCCAGCAGTGAACTAGCGGGAGGGCCTGTGGGGGAGACCCAGTACTTC.

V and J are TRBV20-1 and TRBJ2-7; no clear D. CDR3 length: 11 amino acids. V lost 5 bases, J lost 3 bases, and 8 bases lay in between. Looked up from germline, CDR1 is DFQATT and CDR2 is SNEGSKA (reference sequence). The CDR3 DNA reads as TGCAGTGCTGCAGTCCTCTACGAGCAGTACTTC. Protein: CSAAVLYEQYF.

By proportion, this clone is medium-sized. The CDR3 spells CASSLGQAAPPYGYTF. The DNA of the CDR3 is TGTGCCAGCAGCCTCGGACAGGCCGCCCCCCCGTATGGCTACACCTTC. The rearrangement joins TRBV7-9 to TRBJ1-2, with 7 bases aligning to TRBD1. The CDR3 covers 16 residues. The trim removed 5 bases at V and 5 bases at J, leaving 14 bases unmatched. Germline V CDR1 and CDR2: SEHNR, FQNEAQ (reference sequence).

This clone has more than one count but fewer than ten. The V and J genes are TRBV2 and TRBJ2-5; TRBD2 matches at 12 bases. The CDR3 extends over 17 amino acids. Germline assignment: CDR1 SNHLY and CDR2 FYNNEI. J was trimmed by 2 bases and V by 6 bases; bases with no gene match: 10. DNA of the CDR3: TGTGCCAGCAGAATAATCCGGACTAGCGGGATTCAAGAGACCCAGTACTTC. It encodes CASRIIRTSGIQETQYF.